These T cell receptor beta chains were read from a single sample in a study of control samples from healthy donors and cancer patients. Clones were read by immunoSEQ multiplex PCR, and TCRdb kept only the in-frame ones, dropping some. The sample includes about 110,000 clones, around 88% of them seen just once. The sample consisted of blood. The receptors come from a woman aged 50 to 60 in good health. The CDR3 runs from the conserved cysteine through the conserved F or W. Each record gives: J gene, V gene, clone size, D gene, CDR3 DNA, CDR3 protein. A D gene is named only where the DNA matches it firmly. The size of a clone is reported for some rows only, either as once, few or many, or as a class for expanded clones.

j_call: TRBJ2-7; v_call: TRBV6-5; clone_size: -; d_call: -; cdr3_nt: TGTGCCAGCAGAACGGTGGGGGGTCGGCAAAACGAGCAGTACTTC; cdr3_aa: CASRTVGGRQNEQYF
j_call: TRBJ2-5; v_call: TRBV9; clone_size: -; d_call: -; cdr3_nt: TGTGCCAGCAGCGTAGGAGAGGGTGTGGAGACCCAGTACTTC; cdr3_aa: CASSVGEGVETQYF
j_call: TRBJ1-1; v_call: TRBV6-6; clone_size: -; d_call: -; cdr3_nt: TGTGCCAGCAGTTACTCAAACACGAACACTGAAGCTTTCTTT; cdr3_aa: CASSYSNTNTEAFF
j_call: TRBJ2-1; v_call: TRBV19; clone_size: -; d_call: -; cdr3_nt: TGTGCCAGTAGTGCCCTTGGGTACAATGAGCAGTTCTTC; cdr3_aa: CASSALGYNEQFF
j_call: TRBJ1-1; v_call: TRBV14; clone_size: -; d_call: -; cdr3_nt: TGTGCCAGCAGCCAAGCTAACACTGAAGCTTTCTTT; cdr3_aa: CASSQANTEAFF
j_call: TRBJ1-1; v_call: TRBV15; clone_size: once; d_call: TRBD1; cdr3_nt: TGTGCCACAAACCAGGGGGAAGTCGGAGCTTTCTTT; cdr3_aa: CATNQGEVGAFF
j_call: TRBJ2-5; v_call: TRBV21-1; clone_size: -; d_call: -; cdr3_nt: TGTGCCAGCAGCAAACAGGTAAGCGGAGAGACCCAGTACTTC; cdr3_aa: CASSKQVSGETQYF
j_call: TRBJ2-2; v_call: TRBV7-9; clone_size: -; d_call: TRBD1; cdr3_nt: TGTGCCAGCAGCGTGACAGGGCGCGTCGGGGAGCTGTTTTTT; cdr3_aa: CASSVTGRVGELFF
j_call: TRBJ2-3; v_call: TRBV9; clone_size: -; d_call: -; cdr3_nt: TGTGCCAGCAGCGTAGGCTGGGGGTTGGTAGATTCAGATACGCAGTATTTT; cdr3_aa: CASSVGWGLVDSDTQYF
j_call: TRBJ1-5; v_call: TRBV30; clone_size: -; d_call: -; cdr3_nt: TGTGCCTGGAGTGTACGAAGTTTGGACTCATATAGCAATCAGCCCCAGCATTTT; cdr3_aa: CAWSVRSLDSYSNQPQHF
j_call: TRBJ2-2; v_call: TRBV19; clone_size: -; d_call: -; cdr3_nt: TGTGCCAGTATCGGGAGATCAGTCACCGGGGAGCTGTTTTTT; cdr3_aa: CASIGRSVTGELFF
j_call: TRBJ1-2; v_call: TRBV6-6; clone_size: -; d_call: -; cdr3_nt: TGTGCCAGCAGTCCGGGGGATGGCTACACCTTC; cdr3_aa: CASSPGDGYTF
j_call: TRBJ2-1; v_call: TRBV3-1/TRBV3-2; clone_size: -; d_call: -; cdr3_nt: TGTGCCAGCGGGTTAGTTCAGGGTTCGAACAATGAGCAGTTCTTC; cdr3_aa: CASGLVQGSNNEQFF
j_call: TRBJ2-3; v_call: TRBV18; clone_size: -; d_call: TRBD1; cdr3_nt: TGTGCCAGCTCACCTGGGACAGACCTCACAGATACGCAGTATTTT; cdr3_aa: CASSPGTDLTDTQYF
j_call: TRBJ2-5; v_call: TRBV7-2; clone_size: -; d_call: -; cdr3_nt: TGTGCCAGCAGCCTAGGAGGGGTAGGTGGGCAAGAGACCCAGTACTTC; cdr3_aa: CASSLGGVGGQETQYF
j_call: TRBJ1-2; v_call: TRBV7-9; clone_size: -; d_call: -; cdr3_nt: TGTGCCAGCAGCTTCCTCTCCAGGCCAGACTATGGCTACACCTTC; cdr3_aa: CASSFLSRPDYGYTF
j_call: TRBJ2-7; v_call: TRBV6-1; clone_size: -; d_call: -; cdr3_nt: TGTGCCAGCAGTGAAGGTGTCTCAGGGTACGAGCAGTACTTC; cdr3_aa: CASSEGVSGYEQYF
j_call: TRBJ1-1; v_call: TRBV4-3; clone_size: -; d_call: -; cdr3_nt: TGCGCCAGCAGCCAAGGTGGGAACATGGGCGCTGAAGCTTTCTTT; cdr3_aa: CASSQGGNMGAEAFF
j_call: TRBJ2-5; v_call: TRBV7-6; clone_size: -; d_call: TRBD2; cdr3_nt: TGTGCCAGCAGCGACCGAGGCGGGGGGCTGGAGACCCAGTACTTC; cdr3_aa: CASSDRGGGLETQYF
j_call: TRBJ1-2; v_call: TRBV2; clone_size: -; d_call: -; cdr3_nt: TGTGCCAGCAGTGATCCAGGGTGGACTTATGGCTACACCTTC; cdr3_aa: CASSDPGWTYGYTF
j_call: TRBJ1-5; v_call: TRBV6-2/TRBV6-3; clone_size: -; d_call: -; cdr3_nt: TGTGCCAGCAGTTATAGGGTTCATCAGCCCCAGCATTTT; cdr3_aa: CASSYRVHQPQHF
j_call: TRBJ2-3; v_call: TRBV15; clone_size: -; d_call: -; cdr3_nt: TGTGCCACCAGCCCCCGGGACAACACAGATACGCAGTATTTT; cdr3_aa: CATSPRDNTDTQYF
j_call: TRBJ2-7; v_call: TRBV7-6; clone_size: once; d_call: TRBD2; cdr3_nt: TGTGCCAGCAGCGGAGGACTAGCGGGGGCCTACGAGCAGTACTTC; cdr3_aa: CASSGGLAGAYEQYF
j_call: TRBJ2-2; v_call: TRBV29-1; clone_size: -; d_call: TRBD2; cdr3_nt: TGCAGCGCTGTACGGGAGCGGGGCACCGGGGAGCTGTTTTTT; cdr3_aa: CSAVRERGTGELFF
j_call: TRBJ1-1; v_call: TRBV15; clone_size: -; d_call: -; cdr3_nt: TGTGCCACCAGCAGAGAGGACACAGGGCGGGAAAACACTGAAGCTTTCTTT; cdr3_aa: CATSREDTGRENTEAFF
j_call: TRBJ1-4; v_call: TRBV5-4; clone_size: medium-sized; d_call: -; cdr3_nt: TGTGCCAGCAGCTTGGCGACCGGGGGCGATAATGAAAAACTGTTTTTT; cdr3_aa: CASSLATGGDNEKLFF
j_call: TRBJ1-6; v_call: TRBV9; clone_size: once; d_call: -; cdr3_nt: TGTGCCAGCAGCGCCCCTGCAGGGGCTGTGAATTCACCCCTCCACTTT; cdr3_aa: CASSAPAGAVNSPLHF
j_call: TRBJ2-2; v_call: TRBV27; clone_size: -; d_call: -; cdr3_nt: TGTGCCAGCAGTTTATCGGAGGGGGCGCTCCGGCGCGCGTCGAACCCGGAGGACACCGGGGAGCTGTTTTTT; cdr3_aa: CASSLSEGALRRASNPEDTGELFF
j_call: TRBJ2-1; v_call: TRBV2; clone_size: -; d_call: TRBD1; cdr3_nt: TGTGCCAGCAGTCGGACAGGGGGAGGCGGGGCGGTGCAGTTCTTC; cdr3_aa: CASSRTGGGGAVQFF
j_call: TRBJ2-1; v_call: TRBV13; clone_size: -; d_call: TRBD2; cdr3_nt: TGTGCCAGCAGCCGGGCGGGAGGTGAGCAGTTCTTC; cdr3_aa: CASSRAGGEQFF
j_call: TRBJ1-1; v_call: TRBV6-6; clone_size: -; d_call: -; cdr3_nt: TGTGCCAGCAGGGCCCGCGGGAACACTGAAGCTTTCTTT; cdr3_aa: CASRARGNTEAFF
j_call: TRBJ2-5; v_call: TRBV7-2; clone_size: -; d_call: -; cdr3_nt: TGTGCCAGCAGCTTAGCGAGGGAAGAGACCCAGTACTTC; cdr3_aa: CASSLAREETQYF
j_call: TRBJ2-5; v_call: TRBV24-1; clone_size: few; d_call: -; cdr3_nt: TGTGCCACCAGTGAACCAACCTTCTGGGGGGAGACCCAGTACTTC; cdr3_aa: CATSEPTFWGETQYF
j_call: TRBJ1-4; v_call: TRBV9; clone_size: -; d_call: -; cdr3_nt: TGTGCCAGCAGCGTATTGGGACATACTAACGAAAAACTGTTTTTT; cdr3_aa: CASSVLGHTNEKLFF
j_call: TRBJ1-1; v_call: TRBV27; clone_size: -; d_call: -; cdr3_nt: TGTGCCAGCAGTTTACTTCCGGACCGAAACACTGAAGCTTTCTTT; cdr3_aa: CASSLLPDRNTEAFF
j_call: TRBJ2-1; v_call: TRBV29-1; clone_size: -; d_call: TRBD2; cdr3_nt: TGCAGCGCGCAGGGCCTAGCGGGCCCCAATGAGCAGTTCTTC; cdr3_aa: CSAQGLAGPNEQFF
j_call: TRBJ1-2; v_call: TRBV7-9; clone_size: -; d_call: -; cdr3_nt: TGTGCCAGCCCCCCAGGGGTTGAGGAGGGCTACACCTTC; cdr3_aa: CASPPGVEEGYTF
j_call: TRBJ2-3; v_call: TRBV21-1; clone_size: -; d_call: -; cdr3_nt: TGTGCCAGCAGCTCCAACAAAGACAGGGGAAGCACAGATACGCAGTATTTT; cdr3_aa: CASSSNKDRGSTDTQYF
j_call: TRBJ2-1; v_call: TRBV5-1; clone_size: once; d_call: TRBD2; cdr3_nt: TGCGCCAGCAGCGTAGAACTAGCGGTGTACAATGAGCAGTTCTTC; cdr3_aa: CASSVELAVYNEQFF
j_call: TRBJ2-4; v_call: TRBV19; clone_size: -; d_call: -; cdr3_nt: TGTGCCAGTAGTACCGATTGGGGGAGCCAAAACATTCAGTACTTC; cdr3_aa: CASSTDWGSQNIQYF
j_call: TRBJ1-1; v_call: TRBV18; clone_size: -; d_call: -; cdr3_nt: TGTGCCAGCTCACCAAGCATATCTGACGAAGCTTTCTTT; cdr3_aa: CASSPSISDEAFF
j_call: TRBJ2-5; v_call: TRBV6-5; clone_size: -; d_call: -; cdr3_nt: TGTGCCAGCAAGTCGTACGGGCCGGGGGAGACCCAGTACTTC; cdr3_aa: CASKSYGPGETQYF
j_call: TRBJ2-2; v_call: TRBV6-5; clone_size: -; d_call: TRBD2; cdr3_nt: TGTGCCAGCAGTTACGGACTAGCGGTCGCCGGGGAGCTGTTTTTT; cdr3_aa: CASSYGLAVAGELFF